The clone carrying this T cell receptor beta chain has more than one count but fewer than ten. V was trimmed by 1 base and J by 4 bases, leaving 10 bases between them. The CDR3 sequence is 14 residues long. Germline CDR1 is LNHDA and CDR2 is SQIVND (reference sequence). These data are taken from a study of blood T cell repertoires in COVID-19. Study details: PBMCs, B-cell-depleted T cells, or T cells were the source of the cDNA or gDNA that made up the material.

Profiled with immunoSEQ multiplex PCR; TCRdb holds only in-frame clones, not every one. The sample lists approximately 300,000 clones, 89% occurring once. This clonotype was sampled from a woman in her thirties who had recovered from COVID-19. Sequencing input: PBMCs or T cells enriched from blood (not recorded which). The rearrangement links TRBV19 to TRBJ1-1; tentative D call: TRBD1 (6 bases). CDR3 DNA sequence: TGTGCCAGTAGTATAGTAGGGGGTATCACTGAAGCTTTCTTT. This encodes CASSIVGGITEAFF.